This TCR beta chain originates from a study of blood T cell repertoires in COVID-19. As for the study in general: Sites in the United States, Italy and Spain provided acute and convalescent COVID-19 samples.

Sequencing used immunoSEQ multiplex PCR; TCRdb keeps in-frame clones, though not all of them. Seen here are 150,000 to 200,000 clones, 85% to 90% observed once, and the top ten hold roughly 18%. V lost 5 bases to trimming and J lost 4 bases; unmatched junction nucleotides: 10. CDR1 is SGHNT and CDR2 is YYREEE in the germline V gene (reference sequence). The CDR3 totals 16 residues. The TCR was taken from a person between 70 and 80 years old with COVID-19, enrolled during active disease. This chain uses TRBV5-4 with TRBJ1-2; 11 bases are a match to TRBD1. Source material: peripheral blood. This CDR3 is CASSYGQGAKSYGYTF. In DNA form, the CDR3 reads TGTGCCAGCAGTTACGGACAGGGGGCGAAGAGCTATGGCTACACCTTC.